This T cell receptor (beta chain) was found in a study of shared clonotypes between healthy human individuals. V lost 5 bases to trimming and J lost 8 bases, with 9 bases between them. The CDR3 loop spans 12 amino acids. The germline V gene encodes CDR1 MNHEY and CDR2 SMNVEV (reference sequence). Only in-frame clones appear in the TCRdb table, and some are missing; sequencing was by immunoSEQ multiplex PCR. The table shows about a million clones, with roughly 77% occurring only once. The sample comprised memory CD4+ T cells from PBMCs. As for subset: CD45RA-negative fraction. The J gene is TRBJ1-4, the V gene TRBV27; D not certain. The clonotype comes from a man aged 18 to 35 in good health. Some clones in this sample may be carry-over from other donors' samples. CDR3 amino acids: CASSPLGEKLFF. Here the CDR3 DNA reads TGTGCCAGCAGTCCCCTTGGGGAAAAACTGTTTTTT.